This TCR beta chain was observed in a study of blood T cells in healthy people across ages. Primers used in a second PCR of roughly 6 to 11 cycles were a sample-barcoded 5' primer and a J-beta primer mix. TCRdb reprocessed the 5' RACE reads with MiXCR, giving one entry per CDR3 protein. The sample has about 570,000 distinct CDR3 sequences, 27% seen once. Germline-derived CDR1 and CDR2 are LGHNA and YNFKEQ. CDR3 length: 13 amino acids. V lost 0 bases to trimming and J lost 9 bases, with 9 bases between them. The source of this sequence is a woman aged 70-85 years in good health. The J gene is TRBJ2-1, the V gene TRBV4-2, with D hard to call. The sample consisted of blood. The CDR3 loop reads CASSQDPNGEQFF. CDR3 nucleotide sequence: TGTGCCAGCAGCCAAGATCCTAATGGTGAGCAGTTCTTC.